This T cell receptor beta chain was recovered during a study of regulatory T cells in long-lasting Graves disease. Study-wide context: Antithyroid drugs had been given to newly diagnosed Graves' patients for under 3 months.

Time point specified: newly diagnosed GD, antithyroid drugs for less than 3 months. PBMCs were the source of the RNA used for TCR sequencing. Building of the TCR beta libraries involved iRepertoire HTBI primers and Arm-PCR of CDR3 regions. MiXCR was run by TCRdb on the multiplex PCR reads, yielding one entry per CDR3 protein. The table lists more than 300,000 distinct CDR3 sequences, roughly 15% of them singletons, with 22% in the top ten. The germline V and J ends were trimmed by 2 bases and 4 bases, with 13 bases remaining between them. CDR1 and CDR2 from the germline V gene are SGDLS and YYNGEE. This CDR3 has 15 residues.

The source was peripheral blood mononuclear cells (PBMCs), collected at new diagnosis, from a patient treated with antithyroid drugs. The rearrangement uses TRBV9 and TRBJ1-5; D possibly corresponds to TRBD1 (6 bases). This sequence was found in a female donor with Graves disease. CDR3 amino acids: CASSVYPGANQPQHF. The CDR3 DNA reads TGTGCCAGCAGCGTTTACCCGGGGGCGAATCAGCCCCAGCATTTT.